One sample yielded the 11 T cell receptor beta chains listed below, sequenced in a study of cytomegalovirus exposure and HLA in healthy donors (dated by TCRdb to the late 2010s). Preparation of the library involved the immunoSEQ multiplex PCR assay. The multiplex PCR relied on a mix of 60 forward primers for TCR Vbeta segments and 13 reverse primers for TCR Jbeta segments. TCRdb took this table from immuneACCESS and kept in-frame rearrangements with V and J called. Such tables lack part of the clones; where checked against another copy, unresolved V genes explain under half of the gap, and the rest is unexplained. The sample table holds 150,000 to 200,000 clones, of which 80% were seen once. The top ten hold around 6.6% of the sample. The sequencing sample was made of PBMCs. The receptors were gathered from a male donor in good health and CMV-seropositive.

CDR3 sequence (DNA): TGTGCCAGCAGCCAAGCGTCGTCCAGGGGGCGGGAGACCCAGTACTTC. It codes for CASSQASSRGRETQYF. The chain has TRBV14 and TRBJ2-5; 8 nucleotides line up with TRBD1. Germline V gene data show CDR1 as SGHDN and CDR2 as FVKESK. This CDR3 is 16 amino acids long. The ends lost 1 base at V and 5 bases at J; junction bases unmatched: 9.

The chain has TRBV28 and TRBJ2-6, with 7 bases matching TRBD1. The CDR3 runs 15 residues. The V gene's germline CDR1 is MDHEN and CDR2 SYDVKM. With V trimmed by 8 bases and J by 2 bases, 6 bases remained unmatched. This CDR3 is CASESTGAGANVLTF. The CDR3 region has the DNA TGTGCCAGCGAGAGTACAGGGGCTGGGGCCAACGTCCTGACTTTC.

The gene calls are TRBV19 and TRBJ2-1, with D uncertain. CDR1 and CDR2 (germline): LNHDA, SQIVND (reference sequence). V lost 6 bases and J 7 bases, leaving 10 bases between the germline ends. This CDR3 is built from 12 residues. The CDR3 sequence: CASRGDQNEQFF. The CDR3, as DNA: TGTGCCAGTAGGGGCGATCAAAATGAGCAGTTCTTC.

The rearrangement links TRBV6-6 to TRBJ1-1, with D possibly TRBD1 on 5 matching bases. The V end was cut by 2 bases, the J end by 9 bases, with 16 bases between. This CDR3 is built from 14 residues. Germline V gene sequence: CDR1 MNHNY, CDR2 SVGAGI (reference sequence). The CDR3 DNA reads TGTGCCAGCAGTTACCTACCCTCAGGACAACAAGCTTTCTTT. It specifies CASSYLPSGQQAFF.

For the CDR3, the DNA is TGTGCCAGCAGCTTAGCTCTCCTCCAAGAGACCCAGTACTTC. Amino acid sequence: CASSLALLQETQYF. The chain joins TRBV7-2 to TRBJ2-5; D not certain. Germline CDR1 reads SGHTA; CDR2 reads FQGNSA. Trimming left V 0 bases short and J 1 base short, with 6 bases between. The CDR3 totals 14 residues.

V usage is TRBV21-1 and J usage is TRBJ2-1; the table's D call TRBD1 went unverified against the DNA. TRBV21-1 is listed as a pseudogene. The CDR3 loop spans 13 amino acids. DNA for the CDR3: TGTGCCAGGCCCAGGGGGGCCAAGAATGAGCAGTTCTTC. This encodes CARPRGAKNEQFF.

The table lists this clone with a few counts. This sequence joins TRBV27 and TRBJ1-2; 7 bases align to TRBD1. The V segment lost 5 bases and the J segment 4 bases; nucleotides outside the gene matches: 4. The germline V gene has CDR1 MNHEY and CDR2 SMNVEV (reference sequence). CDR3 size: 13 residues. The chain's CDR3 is CASSPGQIYGYTF. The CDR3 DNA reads TGTGCCAGCAGTCCGGGACAGATCTATGGCTACACCTTC.

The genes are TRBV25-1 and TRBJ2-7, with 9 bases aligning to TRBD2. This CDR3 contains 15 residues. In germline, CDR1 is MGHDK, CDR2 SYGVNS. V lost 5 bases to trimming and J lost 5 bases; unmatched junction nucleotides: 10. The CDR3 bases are TGTGCCAGCAGTTACCGGCGGGAGGGCCTCCACGAGCAGTACTTC. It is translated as CASSYRREGLHEQYF.

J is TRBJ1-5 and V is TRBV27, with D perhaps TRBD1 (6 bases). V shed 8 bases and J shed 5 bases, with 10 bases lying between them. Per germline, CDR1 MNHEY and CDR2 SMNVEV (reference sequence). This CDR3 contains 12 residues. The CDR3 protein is CASRTAHQPQHF. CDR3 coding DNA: TGTGCCAGCCGGACAGCCCATCAGCCCCAGCATTTT.

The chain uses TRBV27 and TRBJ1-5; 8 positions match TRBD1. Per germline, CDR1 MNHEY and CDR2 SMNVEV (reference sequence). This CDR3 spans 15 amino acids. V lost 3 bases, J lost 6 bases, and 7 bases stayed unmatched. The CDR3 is CASSFSGQGLQPQHF. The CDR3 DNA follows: TGTGCCAGCAGTTTCTCCGGACAGGGACTTCAGCCCCAGCATTTT.

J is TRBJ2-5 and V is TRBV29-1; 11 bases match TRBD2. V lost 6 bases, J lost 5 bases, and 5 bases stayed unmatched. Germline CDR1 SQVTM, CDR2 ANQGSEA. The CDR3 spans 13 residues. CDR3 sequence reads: CSVRLAGRETQYF. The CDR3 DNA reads TGCAGCGTAAGACTAGCGGGAAGGGAGACCCAGTACTTC.